The entry below gives a single T cell receptor beta chain sequence along with its context. Its antigen is undetermined. This entry comes from a study of PD-1 blockade in classical Hodgkin lymphoma. Sequencing was performed with immunoSEQ multiplex PCR; in TCRdb, only in-frame clones are kept and a portion is missing. The sample shows over 11,000 clones, about 73% of them seen only once. General study points: The origin of the repertoire differences remains undefined, with disease activity or prior therapy as possible causes. Diminished baseline TCR diversity has been reported in newly diagnosed patients relative to healthy donors.

All the patients suffered relapse after autologous stem cell transplantation, and brentuximab vedotin exposure differed. The study recorded best responses of complete response, partial response or progressive disease. The CDR3 sequence is 11 residues long. The germline gives CDR1 SEHNR, CDR2 FQNEAQ (reference sequence). Between the trimmed V and J ends, which lost 5 bases and 8 bases, there was a span of 7 bases. The rearrangement joins TRBV7-9 to TRBJ2-1; D unresolved. Sequencing used peripheral blood mononuclear cells (PBMCs), obtained before the second cycle of nivolumab. The source is a human donor with classical Hodgkin lymphoma. CDR3 coding DNA: TGTGCCAGCAGCCCGGACGATGAGCAGTTCTTC. It translates to CASSPDDEQFF.